Sequencing of this T cell receptor beta chain was carried out in a study of PD-1 blockade in classical Hodgkin lymphoma. All trial patients relapsed after autologous stem cell transplantation. The ends were cut back, 1 base at V and 3 bases at J, with 7 bases in the middle. The V gene's germline CDR1 is SGHRS and CDR2 YFSETQ. The length of the CDR3 is 13 residues. Sequencing used immunoSEQ multiplex PCR; TCRdb keeps in-frame clones, though not all of them. The sample has 20,000 to 25,000 clones; around three quarters are singletons. J is TRBJ1-1 and V is TRBV5-1; D possibly corresponds to TRBD1 (5 bases). This material consisted of peripheral blood mononuclear cells (PBMCs), taken before the second cycle of nivolumab. The sequence was collected from a human donor with classical Hodgkin lymphoma. CDR3 region: CASSLQGYTEAFF. CDR3 in DNA: TGCGCCAGCAGCTTGCAGGGCTACACTGAAGCTTTCTTT.